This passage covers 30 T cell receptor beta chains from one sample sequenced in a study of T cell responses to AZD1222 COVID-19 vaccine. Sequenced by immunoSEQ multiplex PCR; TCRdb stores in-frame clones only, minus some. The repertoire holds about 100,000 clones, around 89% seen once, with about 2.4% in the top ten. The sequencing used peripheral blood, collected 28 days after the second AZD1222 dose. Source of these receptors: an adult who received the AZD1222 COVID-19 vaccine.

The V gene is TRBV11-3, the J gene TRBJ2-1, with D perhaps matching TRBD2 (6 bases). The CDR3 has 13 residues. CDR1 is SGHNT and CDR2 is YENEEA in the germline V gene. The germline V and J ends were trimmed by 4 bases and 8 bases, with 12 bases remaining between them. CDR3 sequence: CASSSRAGHEQFF. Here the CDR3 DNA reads TGTGCCAGCAGCTCAAGAGCGGGCCATGAGCAGTTCTTC.

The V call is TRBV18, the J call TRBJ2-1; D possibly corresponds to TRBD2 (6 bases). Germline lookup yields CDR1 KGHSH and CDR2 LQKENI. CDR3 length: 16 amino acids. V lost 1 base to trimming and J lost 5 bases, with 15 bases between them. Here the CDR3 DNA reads TGTGCCAGCTCACCACGGAGGGACCCTACGAACAATGAGCAGTTCTTC. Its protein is CASSPRRDPTNNEQFF.

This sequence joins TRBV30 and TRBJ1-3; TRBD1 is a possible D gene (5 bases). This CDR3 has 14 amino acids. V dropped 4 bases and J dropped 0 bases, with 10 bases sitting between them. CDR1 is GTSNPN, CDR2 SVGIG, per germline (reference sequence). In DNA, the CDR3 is TGTGCCTGGAAGCGGGGGGGCTCTGGAAACACCATATATTTT. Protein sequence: CAWKRGGSGNTIYF.

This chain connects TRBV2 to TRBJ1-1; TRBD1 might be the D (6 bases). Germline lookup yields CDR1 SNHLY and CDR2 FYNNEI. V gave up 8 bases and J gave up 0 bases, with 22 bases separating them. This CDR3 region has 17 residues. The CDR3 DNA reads TGTGCCAGCGACGAAGATTCTAGGGGGGCCATGAACACTGAAGCTTTCTTT. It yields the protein CASDEDSRGAMNTEAFF.

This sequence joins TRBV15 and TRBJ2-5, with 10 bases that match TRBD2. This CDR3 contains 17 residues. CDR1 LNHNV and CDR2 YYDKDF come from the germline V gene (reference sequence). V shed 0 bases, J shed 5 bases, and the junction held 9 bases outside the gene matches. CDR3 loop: CATSRDSGSGGSETQYF. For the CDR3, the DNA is TGTGCCACCAGCAGAGATTCTGGTAGCGGGGGGTCCGAGACCCAGTACTTC.

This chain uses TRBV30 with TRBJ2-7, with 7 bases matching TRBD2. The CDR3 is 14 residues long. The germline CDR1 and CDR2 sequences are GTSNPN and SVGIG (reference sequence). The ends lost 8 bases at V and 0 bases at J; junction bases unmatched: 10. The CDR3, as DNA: TGTGCCCGAACTACGGGAGGAAGCTCCTACGAGCAGTACTTC. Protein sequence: CARTTGGSSYEQYF.

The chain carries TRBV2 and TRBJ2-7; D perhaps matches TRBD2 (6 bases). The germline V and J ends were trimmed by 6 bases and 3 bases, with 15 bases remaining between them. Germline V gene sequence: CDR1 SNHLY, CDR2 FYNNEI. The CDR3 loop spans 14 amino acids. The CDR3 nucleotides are TGTGCCAGCAGGGTCCGGGACTCCCACTACGAGCAGTACTTC. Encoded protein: CASRVRDSHYEQYF.

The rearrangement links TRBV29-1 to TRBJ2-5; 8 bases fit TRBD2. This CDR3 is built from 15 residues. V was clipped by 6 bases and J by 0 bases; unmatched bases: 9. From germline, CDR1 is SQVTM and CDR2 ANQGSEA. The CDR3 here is CSVILGAGDQETQYF. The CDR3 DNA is TGCAGCGTGATTCTGGGAGCGGGGGACCAAGAGACCCAGTACTTC.

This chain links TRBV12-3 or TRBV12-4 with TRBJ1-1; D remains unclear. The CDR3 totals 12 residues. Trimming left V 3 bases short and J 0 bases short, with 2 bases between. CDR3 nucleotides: TGTGCCAGCAGTTTTCTGAACACTGAAGCTTTCTTT. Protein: CASSFLNTEAFF.

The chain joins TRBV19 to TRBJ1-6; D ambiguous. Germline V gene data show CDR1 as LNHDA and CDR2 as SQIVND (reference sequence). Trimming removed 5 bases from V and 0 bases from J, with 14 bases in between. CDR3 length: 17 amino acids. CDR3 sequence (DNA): TGTGCCAGTAGTCCTCGGACGGGAAGCTCCTATAATTCACCCCTCCACTTT. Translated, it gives CASSPRTGSSYNSPLHF.

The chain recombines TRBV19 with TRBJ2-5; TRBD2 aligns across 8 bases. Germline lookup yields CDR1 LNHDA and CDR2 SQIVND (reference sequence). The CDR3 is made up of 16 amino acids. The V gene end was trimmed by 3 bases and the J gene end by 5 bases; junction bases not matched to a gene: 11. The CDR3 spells CASSIVGRGGMETQYF. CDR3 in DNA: TGTGCCAGTAGTATTGTTGGACGGGGGGGAATGGAGACCCAGTACTTC.

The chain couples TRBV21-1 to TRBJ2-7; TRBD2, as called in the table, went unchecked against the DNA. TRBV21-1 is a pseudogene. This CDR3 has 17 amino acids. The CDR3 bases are TGTGCCAGCAACTTAAAAGCGGGGGGGCGAATCGCCTACGAGCAGTACTTC. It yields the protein CASNLKAGGRIAYEQYF.

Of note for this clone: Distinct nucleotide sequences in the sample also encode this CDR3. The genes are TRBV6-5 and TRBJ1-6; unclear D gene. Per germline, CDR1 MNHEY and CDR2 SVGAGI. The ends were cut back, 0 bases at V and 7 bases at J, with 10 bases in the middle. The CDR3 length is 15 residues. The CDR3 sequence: CASSYSAALNSPLHF. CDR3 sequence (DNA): TGTGCCAGCAGTTACTCGGCAGCCCTGAATTCACCCCTCCACTTT.

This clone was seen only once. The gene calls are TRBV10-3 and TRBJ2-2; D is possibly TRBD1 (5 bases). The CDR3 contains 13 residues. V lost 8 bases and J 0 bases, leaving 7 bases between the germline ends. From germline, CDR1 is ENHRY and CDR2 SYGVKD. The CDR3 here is CAILTANTGELFF. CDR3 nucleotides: TGTGCCATCCTGACAGCGAACACCGGGGAGCTGTTTTTT.

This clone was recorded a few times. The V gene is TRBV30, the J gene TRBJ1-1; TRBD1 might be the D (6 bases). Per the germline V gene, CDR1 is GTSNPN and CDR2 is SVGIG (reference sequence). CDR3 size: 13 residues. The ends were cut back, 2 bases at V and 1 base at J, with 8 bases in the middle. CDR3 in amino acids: CAWSQGQNTEAFF. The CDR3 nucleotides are TGTGCCTGGAGTCAGGGGCAGAACACTGAAGCTTTCTTT.

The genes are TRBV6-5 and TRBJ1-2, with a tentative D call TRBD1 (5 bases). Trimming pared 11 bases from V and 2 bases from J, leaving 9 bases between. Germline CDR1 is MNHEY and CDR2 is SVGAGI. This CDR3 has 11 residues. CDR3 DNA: TGTGCCGGGTGGGGCAACTATGGCTACACCTTC. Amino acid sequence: CAGWGNYGYTF.

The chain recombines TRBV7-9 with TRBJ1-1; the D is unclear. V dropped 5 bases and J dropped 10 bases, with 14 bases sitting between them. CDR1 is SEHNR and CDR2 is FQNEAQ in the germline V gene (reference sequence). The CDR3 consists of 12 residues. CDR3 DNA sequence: TGTGCCAGCAGCGCACCAATCTCCGGAGCTTTCTTT. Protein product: CASSAPISGAFF.

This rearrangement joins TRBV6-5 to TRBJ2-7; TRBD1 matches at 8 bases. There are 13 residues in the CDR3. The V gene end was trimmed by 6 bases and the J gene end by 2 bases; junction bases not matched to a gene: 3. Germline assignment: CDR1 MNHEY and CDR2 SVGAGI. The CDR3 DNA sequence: TGTGCCAGCAGCCTGACAGGGGCCTACGAGCAGTACTTC. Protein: CASSLTGAYEQYF.

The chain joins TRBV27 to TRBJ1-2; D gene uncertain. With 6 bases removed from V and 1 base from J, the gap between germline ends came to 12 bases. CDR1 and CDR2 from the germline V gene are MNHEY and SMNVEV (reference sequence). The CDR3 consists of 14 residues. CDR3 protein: CASRSPTDNYGYTF. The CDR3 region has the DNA TGTGCCAGCAGATCTCCCACCGATAACTATGGCTACACCTTC.

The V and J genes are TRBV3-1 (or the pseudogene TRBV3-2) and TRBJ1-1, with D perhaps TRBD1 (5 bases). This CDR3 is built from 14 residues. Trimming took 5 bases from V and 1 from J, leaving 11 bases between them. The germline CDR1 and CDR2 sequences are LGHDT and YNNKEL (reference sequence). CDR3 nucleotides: TGTGCCAGCAGCGGCGGGACCGCGAACACTGAAGCTTTCTTT. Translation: CASSGGTANTEAFF.

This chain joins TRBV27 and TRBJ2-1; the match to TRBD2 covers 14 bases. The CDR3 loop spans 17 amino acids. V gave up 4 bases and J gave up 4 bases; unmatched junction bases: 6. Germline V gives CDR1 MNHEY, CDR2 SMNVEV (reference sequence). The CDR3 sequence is CASSSPGTSGGYNEQFF. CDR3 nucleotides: TGTGCCAGCAGTTCCCCTGGGACTAGCGGGGGTTACAATGAGCAGTTCTTC.

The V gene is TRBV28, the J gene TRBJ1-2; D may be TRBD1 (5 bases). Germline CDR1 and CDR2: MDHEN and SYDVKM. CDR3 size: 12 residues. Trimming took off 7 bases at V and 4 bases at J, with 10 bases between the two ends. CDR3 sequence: CASKTGPYGYTF. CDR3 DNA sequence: TGTGCCAGCAAAACAGGCCCCTATGGCTACACCTTC.

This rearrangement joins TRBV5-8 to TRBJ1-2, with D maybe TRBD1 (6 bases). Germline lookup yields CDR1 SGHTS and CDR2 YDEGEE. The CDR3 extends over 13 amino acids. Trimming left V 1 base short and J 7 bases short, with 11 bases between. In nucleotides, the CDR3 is TGTGCCAGCAGCTTGTGGGGGGGCTTTGGCTACACCTTC. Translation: CASSLWGGFGYTF.

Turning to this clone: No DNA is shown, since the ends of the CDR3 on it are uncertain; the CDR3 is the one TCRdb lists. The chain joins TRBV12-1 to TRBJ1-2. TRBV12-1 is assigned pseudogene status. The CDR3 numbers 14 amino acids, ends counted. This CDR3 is CASSFCDYNCGYTF.

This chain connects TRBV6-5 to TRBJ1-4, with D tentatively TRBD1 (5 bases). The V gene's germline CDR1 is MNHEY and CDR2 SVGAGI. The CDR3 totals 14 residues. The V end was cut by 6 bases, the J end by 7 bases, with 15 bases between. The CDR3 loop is CASRAGTSGEKLFF. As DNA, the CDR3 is TGTGCCAGCAGGGCCGGGACTTCAGGTGAAAAACTGTTTTTT.

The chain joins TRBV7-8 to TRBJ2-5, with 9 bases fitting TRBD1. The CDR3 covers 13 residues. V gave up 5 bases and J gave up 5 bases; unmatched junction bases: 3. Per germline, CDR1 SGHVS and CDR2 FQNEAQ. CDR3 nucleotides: TGTGCCAGCAGCCAAGACAGGGGGGAGACCCAGTACTTC. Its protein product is CASSQDRGETQYF.

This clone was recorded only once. CDR3 sequence: CASSLHWVNTEAFF. In nucleotides, the CDR3 is TGTGCCAGCAGCTTGCACTGGGTGAACACTGAAGCTTTCTTT. The chain links TRBV7-2 to TRBJ1-1; D is undetermined. The CDR3 has 14 amino acids. V lost 3 bases and J lost 0, with 8 bases in between. Germline V gene lookup returns CDR1 SGHTA and CDR2 FQGNSA.

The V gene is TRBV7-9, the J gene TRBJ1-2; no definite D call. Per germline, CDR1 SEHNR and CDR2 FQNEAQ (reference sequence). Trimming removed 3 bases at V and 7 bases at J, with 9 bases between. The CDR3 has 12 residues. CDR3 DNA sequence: TGTGCCAGCAGCTTCGCGCAAGGTGGCTACACCTTC. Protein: CASSFAQGGYTF.

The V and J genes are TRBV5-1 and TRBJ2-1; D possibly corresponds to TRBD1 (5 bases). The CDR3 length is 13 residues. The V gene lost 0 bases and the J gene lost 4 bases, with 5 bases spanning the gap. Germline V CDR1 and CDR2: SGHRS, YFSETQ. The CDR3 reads CASSLGQYNEQFF. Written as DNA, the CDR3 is TGCGCCAGCAGCTTGGGACAGTACAATGAGCAGTTCTTC.

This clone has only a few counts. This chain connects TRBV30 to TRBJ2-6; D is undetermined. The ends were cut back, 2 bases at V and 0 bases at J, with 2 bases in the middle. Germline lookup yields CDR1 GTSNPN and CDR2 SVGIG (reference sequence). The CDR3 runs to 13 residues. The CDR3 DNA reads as TGTGCCTGGAGTAGCTCTGGGGCCAACGTCCTGACTTTC. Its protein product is CAWSSSGANVLTF.